This T cell receptor (beta chain) came from a study of identical twins. Regarding the study as a whole: Out-of-frame TCR alpha sharing in monozygotic twins exceeded recombination model predictions.

On this clonotype itself: No antigen is known for it.

TCRdb re-analysed the 5' RACE reads in MiXCR, keeping a single row per CDR3 protein. The sample shows approximately 190,000 distinct CDR3 sequences, roughly 15% of them seen only once. Healthy Caucasians made up all donors. Germline V CDR1 and CDR2: SGDLS, YYNGEE. The CDR3 is 16 residues long. With V trimmed by 4 bases and J by 3 bases, 9 bases remained unmatched. The sample was also reused in another study, on T cells expressing NK-cell markers.

This TCR was sampled from a woman under 30 in good health. V is TRBV9 and J is TRBJ2-5, with 10 bases lining up with TRBD1. The sequenced sample consisted of CD8+ T cells sorted from blood. The CDR3 spells CASSPHAGTGEETQYF. The CDR3 nucleotides are TGTGCCAGCAGCCCCCACGCCGGGACAGGGGAAGAGACCCAGTACTTC.